The rows below give T cell receptor beta chains drawn from one sample of a study of blood T cell repertoires in COVID-19. This table comes from immunoSEQ multiplex PCR, and its TCRdb copy is limited to in-frame clones, with some not included. The table includes about 670,000 clones, 75% to 90% detected once. The sample was peripheral blood. These receptor sequences come from a woman between 18 and 30 years old with acute or convalescent COVID-19. The CDR3 runs from the conserved cysteine through the conserved F or W. D genes are given only for firm matches. Clone size is given for some rows only: seen once, a few or many times, or a class if the clone is expanded.

v_call,j_call,clone_size,d_call,cdr3_nt,cdr3_aa
TRBV25-1,TRBJ2-3,-,-,TGTGCCAGCAGTTTACGACAGTCGGCACGCACAGATACGCAGTATTTT,CASSLRQSARTDTQYF
TRBV5-1,TRBJ2-1,-,-,TGCGCCAGCAGCTTGTTGGCGGACAATGAGCAGTTCTTC,CASSLLADNEQFF
TRBV4-3,TRBJ2-3,-,TRBD2,TGCGCCAGCAGCCGGCGGGCGGCTAGCGGGGGGGCCGAGGTACCTCTAGGTGTCGCGCAGTATTTT,CASSRRAASGGAEVPLGVAQYF
TRBV3-1/TRBV3-2,TRBJ2-3,-,TRBD2,TGTGCCAGCAGCCAAGAGACTAGCGCTTCCACAGATACGCAGTATTTT,CASSQETSASTDTQYF
TRBV30,TRBJ1-2,-,-,TGTGCCTGGGGGGCAAGCTATGGCTACACCTTC,CAWGASYGYTF
TRBV7-9,TRBJ1-5,-,-,TGTGCCAGCAGCTTAGAAGGGGGTAATCAGCCCCAGCATTTT,CASSLEGGNQPQHF
TRBV3-1/TRBV3-2,TRBJ1-5,-,TRBD1,TGTGCCAGCAGCCAAGATACCGGGACAGGGCTCAATCAGCCCCAGCATTTT,CASSQDTGTGLNQPQHF
TRBV10-3,TRBJ2-3,-,-,TGTGCCATCAGTGGGGGCAGGGGGACTCCTAGCACAGATACGCAGTATTTT,CAISGGRGTPSTDTQYF
TRBV5-1,TRBJ2-2,once,TRBD1,TGCGCCAGCAGCCCGACAGGGGCCAGCACCGACTGGGAGCTGTTTTTT,CASSPTGASTDWELFF
TRBV10-3,TRBJ1-4,once,TRBD1,TGTGCCATCAGTCCGACTAAGGACAGGGGGAAGGAAAAACTGTTTTTT,CAISPTKDRGKEKLFF
TRBV5-4,TRBJ1-2,-,-,TGTGCCAGCAGCCCCGAGGACAGTCACTATGGCTACACCTTC,CASSPEDSHYGYTF
TRBV11-2,TRBJ1-1,-,-,TGTGCCAGCAGCTTAACCAGACGGGGAACTGAAGCTTTCTTT,CASSLTRRGTEAFF
TRBV7-9,TRBJ1-1,-,TRBD1,TGTGCCAGCAGCTTACCAGGACAGGAGAACACTGAAGCTTTCTTT,CASSLPGQENTEAFF
TRBV13,TRBJ2-4,few,-,TGTGCCAGCAGCCTAAGAGCCAAAAACATTCAGTACTTC,CASSLRAKNIQYF
TRBV11-3,TRBJ2-1,-,-,TGTGCCAGCAGCTTAGGGGGGCTTCGGAATGAGCAGTTCTTC,CASSLGGLRNEQFF
TRBV4-1,TRBJ1-1,-,-,TGCGCCAGCAGCCAAACGGGGAGAGCTATGGCTTTCTTT,CASSQTGRAMAFF
TRBV30,TRBJ1-1,-,-,TGTGCCTGGAGTGCCGGGGGGACGAAGTTGGCTTTCTTT,CAWSAGGTKLAFF
TRBV19,TRBJ1-2,-,-,TGTGCCAGTAGTAGGATAATGTTTTTGTTGGGGGCCCCTAACTATGGCTACACCTTC,CASSRIMFLLGAPNYGYTF
TRBV9,TRBJ1-2,-,-,TGTGCCAGCAGCACCCACATTCGCGGCTACACCTTC,CASSTHIRGYTF
TRBV7-3,TRBJ2-3,-,TRBD2,TGTGCCAGCAGCCCCGCCGCAGCGGGGGGGTGGGATACGCAGTATTTT,CASSPAAAGGWDTQYF
TRBV5-1,TRBJ1-5,-,-,TGCGCCAGCAGCGCCCTCACAGGATTGCAGCCCCAGCATTTT,CASSALTGLQPQHF
TRBV11-2,TRBJ1-4,-,-,TGTGCCAGCAGCTTAGAATCAGGGAAAAATGAAAAACTGTTTTTT,CASSLESGKNEKLFF
TRBV19,TRBJ1-1,-,-,TGTGCCAGTAGTCCCTGGTCTGGGAGTGGAGCTTTCTTT,CASSPWSGSGAFF
TRBV5-1,TRBJ1-4,-,-,TGCGCCAGCAGCTTTCCGGGGGGAGGTGAAAAACTGTTTTTT,CASSFPGGGEKLFF
TRBV5-4,TRBJ2-7,-,TRBD1,TGTGCCAGCAGCTTGGCCAAGGACAGGGTAGTACAGTACTTC,CASSLAKDRVVQYF
TRBV6-1,TRBJ2-2,-,TRBD1,TGTGCCAGCAGTGCGCCAGGGGGTTTGAACACCGGGGAGCTGTTTTTT,CASSAPGGLNTGELFF
TRBV6-6,TRBJ2-1,-,-,TGTGCCAGCAGTCCGCTATCGGGACCCTACATCCCAGGGGATGAGCAGTTCTTC,CASSPLSGPYIPGDEQFF
TRBV3-1/TRBV3-2,TRBJ1-1,-,TRBD1,TGTGCCTCAGGGGACAGGAGCATGAACACTGAAGCTTTCTTT,CASGDRSMNTEAFF
TRBV29-1,TRBJ1-1,-,TRBD1,TGCAGCACATCCGACAGGGGGTTGACTGAAGCTTTCTTT,CSTSDRGLTEAFF
TRBV7-9,TRBJ2-7,-,TRBD1,TGTGCCAGCAGCCTTGGACAGGGGGCTGTATACGAGCAGTACTTC,CASSLGQGAVYEQYF
TRBV24-1,TRBJ1-2,-,-,TGTGCCACCAGTGATTTGAAAGGGCCAGGGAAGATCGATGGCTACACCTTC,CATSDLKGPGKIDGYTF
TRBV6-4,TRBJ2-1,few,TRBD1,TGTGCCAGCAGTGACGAATTTTCGGGACAGGGTGGACATGAGCAGTTCTTC,CASSDEFSGQGGHEQFF
TRBV7-9,TRBJ1-1,-,-,TGTGCCAGCAGCGTTGAGGTTGGCACTGAAGCTTTCTTT,CASSVEVGTEAFF
TRBV29-1,TRBJ2-1,-,-,TGCAGCGCCATGGCAGGGCCTCCCCAAATATCCTACAATGAGCAGTTCTTC,CSAMAGPPQISYNEQFF
TRBV24-1,TRBJ1-5,few,-,TGTGCCACCAGTGCCCCGGGAGCCAATCAGCCCCAGCATTTT,CATSAPGANQPQHF
TRBV7-9,TRBJ1-1,-,-,TGTGCCAGCAGCTTAGGAGGCCAGGGCACTGAAGCTTTCTTT,CASSLGGQGTEAFF
TRBV5-4,TRBJ1-1,-,-,TGTGCCAGCAGTCGGGACTTCACTGAAGCTTTCTTT,CASSRDFTEAFF
TRBV7-6,TRBJ2-6,-,-,TGTGCCAGCAGCTTAGCGCCCCTTACGGGGAAGGGGGCCAACGTCCTGACTTTC,CASSLAPLTGKGANVLTF
TRBV3-1/TRBV3-2,TRBJ1-4,-,-,TGTGCCAGCAGCCTCATGACAGCTAATGAAAAACTGTTTTTT,CASSLMTANEKLFF
TRBV6-6,TRBJ1-4,-,TRBD1,TGTGCCAGCAGTTACGCCACAGGGGAAGGAGGTGAAAAACTGTTTTTT,CASSYATGEGGEKLFF
TRBV3-1/TRBV3-2,TRBJ2-1,-,-,TGTGCCAGCAGCCAAGATGAAGTAAGCGCCTACAATGAGCAGTTCTTC,CASSQDEVSAYNEQFF
TRBV4-1,TRBJ1-1,once,-,TGCGCCAGCAGCCTCGACAGGAACACTGAAGCTTTCTTT,CASSLDRNTEAFF
TRBV2,TRBJ1-1,-,-,TGTGCCAGTGTCGTTGAGGACACTGAAGCTTTCTTT,CASVVEDTEAFF
TRBV30,TRBJ2-7,-,TRBD1,TGTGCCTGGAGTGTAGGGGCAGGGGGCGAAGAGCAGTACTTC,CAWSVGAGGEEQYF
TRBV24-1,TRBJ1-4,once,-,TGTGCCACCAGTGACTCGAGAATATTGGATGAAAAACTGTTTTTT,CATSDSRILDEKLFF
TRBV7-9,TRBJ2-2,-,-,TGTGCCAGCAGCTTCGGGAGTTACACCGGGGAGCTGTTTTTT,CASSFGSYTGELFF
TRBV6-7,TRBJ1-2,once,-,TGTGCCAGCAGCTGTGGGAGGGGGGGATATGGCTACACCTTC,CASSCGRGGYGYTF
TRBV19,TRBJ1-3,-,-,TGTGCCAGTAGACAAGACTGGCCTGGAAACACCATATATTTT,CASRQDWPGNTIYF
TRBV12-5,TRBJ2-1,-,TRBD1,TGTGCTAGTGCCACGGGACAGGGCGCCTACAATGAGCAGTTCTTC,CASATGQGAYNEQFF
TRBV3-1/TRBV3-2,TRBJ2-5,-,TRBD2,TGTGCCAGCAGCCCTCTAGCGGGTCCGGAGACCCAGTACTTC,CASSPLAGPETQYF
TRBV7-9,TRBJ2-7,once,TRBD1,TGTGCCAGCAGCTTAGCAGACAGGGCTATGCACGAGCAGTACTTC,CASSLADRAMHEQYF
TRBV27,TRBJ2-7,-,TRBD1,TGTGCCAGCAGTGCCAACCCAGGACAGGAGTCCTACGAGCAGTACTTC,CASSANPGQESYEQYF